This TCR beta chain was captured by sequencing in a study of regulatory T cells in long-lasting Graves disease. The CDR3 runs 18 residues. V gave up 0 bases and J gave up 0 bases, with 17 bases separating them. Germline V gene lookup returns CDR1 SGHTA and CDR2 FQGNSA. Time point of the sample: newly diagnosed GD, antithyroid drugs for less than 3 months. The authors made the TCR library using RNA they extracted from PBMCs. To make TCR beta libraries, researchers used iRepertoire HTBI primers and Arm-PCR of CDR3 regions. MiXCR was run by TCRdb on the multiplex PCR reads, yielding one entry per CDR3 protein. The sample contains 350,000 to 550,000 distinct CDR3 sequences, less than 20% of which appear only once. This clonotype came up a few times. These data also formed part of another study, on T cells in Graves' hyperthyroidism and ophthalmopathy.

This sequence was found in a woman between 18 and 29 years old with Graves disease. Source: peripheral blood mononuclear cells (PBMCs), taken at new diagnosis, from a patient treated with antithyroid drugs. This chain links TRBV7-2 with TRBJ1-2, with D possibly being TRBD1 (5 bases). The CDR3 DNA sequence: TGTGCCAGCAGCTTAGCCCTCCCGGGAAGGGGAACTAACTATGGCTACACCTTC. It codes for CASSLALPGRGTNYGYTF.